The 11 T cell receptor beta chains in this list originate from one sample, sequenced in a study of cytomegalovirus exposure and HLA in healthy donors. Libraries were prepared by immunoSEQ multiplex PCR; TCRdb keeps only in-frame clonotypes and omits some of them. Of 200,000 to 250,000 clones listed, roughly 84% are singletons. Sequencing was done on a sample of PBMCs. These receptors were obtained from a woman aged 18 to 35 in good health and CMV-seropositive.

The rearrangement uses TRBV1 and TRBJ1-5; TRBD1 reflects the table's D call only, with no check against the DNA. TRBV1 has pseudogene status. The CDR3 loop spans 18 amino acids. CDR3 sequence reads: CTSSQGTGCPYSNQPQHF. The DNA of the CDR3 is TGCACCAGCAGCCAAGGGACAGGGTGCCCCTATAGCAATCAGCCCCAGCATTTT.

The V call is TRBV19, the J call TRBJ1-1; 7 nucleotides match TRBD1. This CDR3 is 14 amino acids long. V lost 3 bases and J lost 4; bases outside the gene matches: 5. Germline values: CDR1 LNHDA, CDR2 SQIVND (reference sequence). For the CDR3, the DNA is TGTGCCAGTAGTATCACAGGGGTAGGCACTGAAGCTTTCTTT. Amino acids: CASSITGVGTEAFF.

The CDR3: CASSSGQNTGELFF. CDR3 nucleotide sequence: TGTGCCAGCAGTTCGGGACAGAACACCGGGGAGCTGTTTTTT. The genes are TRBV6-5 and TRBJ2-2, with D possibly TRBD1 on 6 matching bases. The CDR3 length is 14 residues. The ends were cut back, 4 bases at V and 1 base at J, with 7 bases in the middle. CDR1 and CDR2 from the germline V gene are MNHEY and SVGAGI.

The chain recombines TRBV27 with TRBJ1-4; TRBD1 aligns across 7 bases. The CDR3 runs 14 residues. The germline CDR1 and CDR2 sequences are MNHEY and SMNVEV (reference sequence). With 5 bases clipped from V and 7 bases from J, the junction kept 7 bases outside the gene matches. The CDR3 loop reads CASSPRGPGEKLFF. DNA for the CDR3: TGTGCCAGCAGTCCAAGGGGGCCGGGTGAAAAACTGTTTTTT.

This clone has more than one count but fewer than ten. Within the sample, other DNA sequences also encode this same CDR3. The chain combines TRBV5-4 with TRBJ1-4, with TRBD1 matching over 10 bases. Trimming cost V 3 bases and J 4 bases; bases outside gene matches: 0. The germline V gene has CDR1 SGHNT and CDR2 YYREEE (reference sequence). The CDR3 consists of 14 residues. CDR3 sequence (DNA): TGTGCCAGCAGCTGGGACAGGGGTAATGAAAAACTGTTTTTT. This gives the protein CASSWDRGNEKLFF.

This clone was recorded once. This chain links TRBV28 with TRBJ1-4; 9 positions agree with TRBD1. Germline V gene data show CDR1 as MDHEN and CDR2 as SYDVKM. This CDR3 is 14 amino acids long. The V and J ends lost 2 bases and 5 bases, in that order; junction bases with no gene match: 0. The CDR3 is CASSLGTGNEKLFF. CDR3 DNA sequence: TGTGCCAGCAGTTTAGGGACAGGGAATGAAAAACTGTTTTTT.

The V call is TRBV5-1, the J call TRBJ2-2; perhaps TRBD1 as D (6 bases). Between the trimmed V and J ends, which lost 3 bases and 3 bases, there was a span of 15 bases. There are 16 residues in the CDR3. CDR1 is SGHRS and CDR2 is YFSETQ in the germline V gene. The CDR3 here is CASSSTGNWYTGELFF. The DNA for the CDR3 is TGCGCCAGCAGCTCCACAGGGAATTGGTACACCGGGGAGCTGTTTTTT.

The chain links TRBV27 to TRBJ2-1, with 10 bases lining up with TRBD1. The germline gives CDR1 MNHEY, CDR2 SMNVEV (reference sequence). The CDR3 has 16 residues. With V trimmed by 5 bases and J by 7 bases, 11 bases remained unmatched. CDR3 in amino acids: CASSPTGGIGGNEQFF. In nucleotides, the CDR3 is TGTGCCAGCAGTCCGACAGGGGGCATTGGAGGGAATGAGCAGTTCTTC.

The chain combines TRBV5-6 with TRBJ2-7, with 7 positions matching TRBD1. V dropped 4 bases and J dropped 3; count of bases not matched to a gene: 4. The germline CDR1 and CDR2 sequences are SGHDT and YYEEEE. The CDR3 is 13 amino acids. This CDR3 reads CASSPTGDYEQYF. The CDR3 DNA follows: TGTGCCAGCAGCCCCACAGGGGACTACGAGCAGTACTTC.

J is TRBJ1-1 and V is TRBV6-5, with D possibly TRBD1 on 5 matching bases. CDR3 size: 13 residues. CDR1 and CDR2 (germline): MNHEY, SVGAGI. Trimming removed 3 bases at V and 4 bases at J, with 9 bases between. The CDR3 sequence is CASSYGGSTEAFF. The CDR3 coding sequence is TGTGCCAGCAGTTATGGGGGGAGCACTGAAGCTTTCTTT.

The chain uses TRBV4-2 and TRBJ2-3; maybe TRBD2 (6 bases). Germline V CDR1 and CDR2: LGHNA, YNFKEQ. Trimming pared 4 bases from V and 2 bases from J, leaving 16 bases between. CDR3 length: 16 amino acids. CDR3 sequence reads: CASSPGTRGNTDTQYF. The CDR3 nucleotides read TGTGCCAGCAGCCCCGGGACTCGGGGAAACACAGATACGCAGTATTTT.